According to its frequency, the clone carrying this TCR beta chain is medium-sized. Its antigen is currently unknown. Droplet-based sequencing used CSF cells sorted as live with a live/dead marker. The CDR3 extends over 15 amino acids. CDR1 and CDR2 (germline): KGHSH, LQKENI. This entry comes from a study of CD8 T cells in cerebrospinal fluid in Alzheimer's disease. TCRdb reprocessed the 10x single-cell sequencing reads; each CDR3 protein has one entry and no DNA is given. The sample data list 1,200 or so distinct CDR3 sequences. Findings of the study overall: Compared with controls, mild cognitive impairment or Alzheimer's disease patients showed higher maximum CSF clone percentages.

The chain carries TRBV18 and TRBJ1-3. The sample was cerebrospinal fluid. This clonotype was obtained from a human donor in good health. The CDR3 sequence is CASSPPRVSGNTIYF. The entire variable domain, with the rest obtained from reference TRBV18 and TRBJ1-3, is as follows: NAGVMQNPRHLVRRRGQEARLRCSPMKGHSHVYWYRQLPEEGLKFMVYLQKENIIDESGMPKERFSAEFPKEGPSILRIQQVVRGDSAAYFCASSPPRVSGNTIYFGEGSWLTVV.